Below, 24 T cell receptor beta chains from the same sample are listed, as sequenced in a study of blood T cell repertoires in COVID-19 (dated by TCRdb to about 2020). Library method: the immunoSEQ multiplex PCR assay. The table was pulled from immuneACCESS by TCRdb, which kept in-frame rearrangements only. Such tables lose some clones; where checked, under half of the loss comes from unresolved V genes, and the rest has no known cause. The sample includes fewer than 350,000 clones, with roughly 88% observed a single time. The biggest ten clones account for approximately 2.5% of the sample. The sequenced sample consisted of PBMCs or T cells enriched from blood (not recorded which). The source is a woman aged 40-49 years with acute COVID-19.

The CDR3 loop is CASSLVLSGANVLTF. CDR3 nucleotides: TGTGCCAGCAGCTTAGTACTCTCTGGGGCCAACGTCCTGACTTTC. The V and J genes are TRBV7-8 and TRBJ2-6; D ambiguous. The CDR3 totals 15 residues. CDR1 is SGHVS and CDR2 is FQNEAQ in the germline V gene. V dropped 1 base and J dropped 0 bases, with 4 bases sitting between them.

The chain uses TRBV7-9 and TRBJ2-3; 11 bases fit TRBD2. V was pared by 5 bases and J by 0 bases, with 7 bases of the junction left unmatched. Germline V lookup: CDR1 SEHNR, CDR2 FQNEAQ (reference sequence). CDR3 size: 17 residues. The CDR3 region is CASSPPTSGASTDTQYF. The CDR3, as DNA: TGTGCCAGCAGCCCCCCGACTAGCGGGGCTAGCACAGATACGCAGTATTTT.

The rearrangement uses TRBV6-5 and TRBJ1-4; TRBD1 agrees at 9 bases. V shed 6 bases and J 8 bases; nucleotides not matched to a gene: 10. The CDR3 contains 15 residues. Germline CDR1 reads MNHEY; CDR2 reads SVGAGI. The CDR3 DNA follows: TGTGCCAGCAGCACAGGGGGCGCAGGTAACGAAAAACTGTTTTTT. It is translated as CASSTGGAGNEKLFF.

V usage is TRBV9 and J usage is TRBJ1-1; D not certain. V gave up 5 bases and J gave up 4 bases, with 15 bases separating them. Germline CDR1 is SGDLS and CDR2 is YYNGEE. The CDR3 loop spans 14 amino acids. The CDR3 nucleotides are TGTGCCAGCAGTCCTAGTGGAAAAATCACTGAAGCTTTCTTT. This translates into CASSPSGKITEAFF. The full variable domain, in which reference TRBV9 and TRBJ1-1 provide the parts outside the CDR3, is DSGVTQTPKHLITATGQRVTLRCSPRSGDLSVYWYQQSLDQGLQFLIQYYNGEERAKGNILERFSAQQFPDLHSELNLSSLELGDSALYFCASSPSGKITEAFFGQGTRLTVV.

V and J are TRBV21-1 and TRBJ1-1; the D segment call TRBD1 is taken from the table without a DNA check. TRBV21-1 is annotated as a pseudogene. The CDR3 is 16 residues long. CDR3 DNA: TGTGCCAGCAGCAAAGGCAGAGGGACAGTGGACACTGAAGCTTTCTTT. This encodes CASSKGRGTVDTEAFF.

The CDR3 is CASSPEGQGRNYGYTF. In DNA form, the CDR3 reads TGTGCCAGCTCACCAGAGGGACAGGGTAGGAACTATGGCTACACCTTC. The chain carries TRBV18 and TRBJ1-2; 9 nucleotides match TRBD1. Germline V gene data show CDR1 as KGHSH and CDR2 as LQKENI. Losses at the gene ends were 2 bases for V and 2 bases for J; bases not matched to a gene: 6. The CDR3 extends over 16 amino acids.

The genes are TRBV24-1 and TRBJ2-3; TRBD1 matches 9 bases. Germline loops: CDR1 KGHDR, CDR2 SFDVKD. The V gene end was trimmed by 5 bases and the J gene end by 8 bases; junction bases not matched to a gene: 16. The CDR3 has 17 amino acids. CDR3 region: CATSGLDRGTNPGTQYF. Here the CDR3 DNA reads TGTGCCACCAGTGGCCTTGACAGGGGGACTAACCCAGGTACGCAGTATTTT.

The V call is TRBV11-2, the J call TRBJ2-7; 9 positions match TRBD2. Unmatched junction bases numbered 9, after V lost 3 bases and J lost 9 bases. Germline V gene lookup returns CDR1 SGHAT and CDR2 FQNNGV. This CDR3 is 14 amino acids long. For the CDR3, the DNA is TGTGCCAGCAGCTTTAGCGGGAGTTTTTGGGTGCAGTACTTC. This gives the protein CASSFSGSFWVQYF.

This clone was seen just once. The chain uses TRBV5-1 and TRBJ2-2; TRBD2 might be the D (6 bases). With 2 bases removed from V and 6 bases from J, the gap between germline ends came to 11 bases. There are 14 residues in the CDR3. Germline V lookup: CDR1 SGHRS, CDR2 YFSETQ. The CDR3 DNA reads TGCGCCAGCAGCTTCGGAGGGTCCCCCGGGGAGCTGTTTTTT. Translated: CASSFGGSPGELFF.

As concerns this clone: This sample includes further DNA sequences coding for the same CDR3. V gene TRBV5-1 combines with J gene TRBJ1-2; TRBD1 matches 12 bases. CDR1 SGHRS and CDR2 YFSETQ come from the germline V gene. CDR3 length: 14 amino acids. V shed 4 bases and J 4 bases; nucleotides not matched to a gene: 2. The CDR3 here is CASSPGQGAYGYTF. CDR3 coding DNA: TGCGCCAGCAGCCCGGGACAGGGGGCCTATGGCTACACCTTC.

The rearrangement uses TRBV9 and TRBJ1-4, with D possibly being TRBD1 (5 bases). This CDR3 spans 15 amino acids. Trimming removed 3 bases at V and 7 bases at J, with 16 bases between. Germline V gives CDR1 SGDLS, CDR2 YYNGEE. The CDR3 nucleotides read TGTGCCAGCAGCGCCCCGACACCGGGGGGTGAAAAACTGTTTTTT. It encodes CASSAPTPGGEKLFF.

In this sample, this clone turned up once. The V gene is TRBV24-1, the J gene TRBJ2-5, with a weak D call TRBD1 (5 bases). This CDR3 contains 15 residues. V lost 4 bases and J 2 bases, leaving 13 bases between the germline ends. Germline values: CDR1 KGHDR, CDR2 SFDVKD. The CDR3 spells CATSEPSGKQETQYF. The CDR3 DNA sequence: TGTGCCACCAGTGAACCTTCAGGGAAACAAGAGACCCAGTACTTC.

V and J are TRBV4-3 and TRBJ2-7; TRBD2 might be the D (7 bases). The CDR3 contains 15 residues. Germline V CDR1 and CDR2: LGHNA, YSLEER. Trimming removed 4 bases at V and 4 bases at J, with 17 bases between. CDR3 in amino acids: CASSLGLGGGYEQYF. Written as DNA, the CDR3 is TGCGCCAGCAGCCTGGGTTTAGGGGGGGGTTACGAGCAGTACTTC.

The chain's CDR3 is CASSPQTNTEAFF. CDR3 in DNA: TGTGCCAGCTCACCACAGACAAACACTGAAGCTTTCTTT. V and J are TRBV18 and TRBJ1-1; unclear D gene. CDR3 size: 13 residues. Germline V gene sequence: CDR1 KGHSH, CDR2 LQKENI. V shed 1 base and J shed 2 bases, with 5 bases lying between them.

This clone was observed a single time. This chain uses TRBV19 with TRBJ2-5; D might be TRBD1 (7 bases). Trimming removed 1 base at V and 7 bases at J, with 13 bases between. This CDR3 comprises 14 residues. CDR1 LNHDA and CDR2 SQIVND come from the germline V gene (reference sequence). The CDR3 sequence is CASSIVAGGGTQYF. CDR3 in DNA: TGTGCCAGTAGTATAGTTGCAGGGGGAGGGACCCAGTACTTC.

DNA of the CDR3: TGTGCCACCAGTGCAGGGGCCGGAGGCAATCAGCCCCAGCATTTT. Translating gives CATSAGAGGNQPQHF. The chain links TRBV24-1 to TRBJ1-5; D is possibly TRBD1 (6 bases). V was clipped by 5 bases and J by 2 bases, with 12 bases between them. The CDR3 spans 15 residues. Germline V gives CDR1 KGHDR, CDR2 SFDVKD.

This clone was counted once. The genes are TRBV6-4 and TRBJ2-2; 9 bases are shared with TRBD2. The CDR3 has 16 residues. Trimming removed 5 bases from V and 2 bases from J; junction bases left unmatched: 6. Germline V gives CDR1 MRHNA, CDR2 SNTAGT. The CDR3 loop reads CASSRRAGGNTGELFF. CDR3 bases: TGTGCCAGCAGTCGACGAGCGGGAGGAAACACCGGGGAGCTGTTTTTT.

The DNA of the CDR3 is TGTGCCAGCAGCTCACTAGTTAGACGAGCGCAGTATTTT. Encoded protein: CASSSLVRRAQYF. The chain has TRBV7-2 and TRBJ2-3, with a tentative D call TRBD2 (5 bases). V shed 4 bases and J shed 10 bases, with 15 bases lying between them. This CDR3 is 13 amino acids long. Germline CDR1 SGHTA, CDR2 FQGNSA. The full variable domain, its missing parts supplied by reference TRBV7-2 and TRBJ2-3, is GAGVSQSPSNKVTEKGKDVELRCDPISGHTALYWYRQSLGQGLEFLIYFQGNSAPDKSGLPSDRFSAERTGGSVSTLTIQRTQQEDSAVYLCASSSLVRRAQYFGPGTRLTVL.

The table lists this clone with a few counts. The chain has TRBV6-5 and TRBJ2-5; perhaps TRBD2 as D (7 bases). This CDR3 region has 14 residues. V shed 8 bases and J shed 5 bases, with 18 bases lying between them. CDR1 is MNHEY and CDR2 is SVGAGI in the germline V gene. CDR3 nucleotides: TGTGCCAGCCAAGGGGGGGCCGTCGGGGAGACCCAGTACTTC. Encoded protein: CASQGGAVGETQYF.

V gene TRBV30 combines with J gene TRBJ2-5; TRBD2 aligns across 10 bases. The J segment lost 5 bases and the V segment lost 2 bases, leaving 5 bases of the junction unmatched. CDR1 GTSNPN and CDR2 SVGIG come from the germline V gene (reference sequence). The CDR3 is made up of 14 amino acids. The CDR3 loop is CAWSQRGGLETQYF. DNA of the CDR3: TGTGCCTGGAGTCAGCGGGGGGGCCTGGAGACCCAGTACTTC.

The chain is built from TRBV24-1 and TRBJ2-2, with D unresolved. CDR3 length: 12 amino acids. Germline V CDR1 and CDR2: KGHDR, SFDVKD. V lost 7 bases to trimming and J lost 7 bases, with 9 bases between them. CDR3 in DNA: TGTGCCACCAGCCTAGTGGGCGGGGAGCTGTTTTTT. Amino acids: CATSLVGGELFF.

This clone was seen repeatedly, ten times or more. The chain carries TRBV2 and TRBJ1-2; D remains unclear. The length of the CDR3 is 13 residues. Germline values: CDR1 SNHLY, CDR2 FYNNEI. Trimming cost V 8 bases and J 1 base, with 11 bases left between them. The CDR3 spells CASDPGVNYGYTF. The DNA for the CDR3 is TGTGCCAGCGACCCCGGGGTTAACTATGGCTACACCTTC.

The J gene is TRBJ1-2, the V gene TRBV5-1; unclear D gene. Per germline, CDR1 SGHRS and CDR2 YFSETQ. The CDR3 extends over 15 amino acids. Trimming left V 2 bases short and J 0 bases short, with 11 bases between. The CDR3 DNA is TGCGCCAGCAGCTTATCAGCGCTAGCTAACTATGGCTACACCTTC. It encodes CASSLSALANYGYTF.

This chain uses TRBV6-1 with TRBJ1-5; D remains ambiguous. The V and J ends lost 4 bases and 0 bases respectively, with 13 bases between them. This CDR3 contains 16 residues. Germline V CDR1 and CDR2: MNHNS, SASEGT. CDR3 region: CASSGESLHSNQPQHF. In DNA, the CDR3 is TGTGCCAGCAGTGGAGAATCTCTCCATAGCAATCAGCCCCAGCATTTT.